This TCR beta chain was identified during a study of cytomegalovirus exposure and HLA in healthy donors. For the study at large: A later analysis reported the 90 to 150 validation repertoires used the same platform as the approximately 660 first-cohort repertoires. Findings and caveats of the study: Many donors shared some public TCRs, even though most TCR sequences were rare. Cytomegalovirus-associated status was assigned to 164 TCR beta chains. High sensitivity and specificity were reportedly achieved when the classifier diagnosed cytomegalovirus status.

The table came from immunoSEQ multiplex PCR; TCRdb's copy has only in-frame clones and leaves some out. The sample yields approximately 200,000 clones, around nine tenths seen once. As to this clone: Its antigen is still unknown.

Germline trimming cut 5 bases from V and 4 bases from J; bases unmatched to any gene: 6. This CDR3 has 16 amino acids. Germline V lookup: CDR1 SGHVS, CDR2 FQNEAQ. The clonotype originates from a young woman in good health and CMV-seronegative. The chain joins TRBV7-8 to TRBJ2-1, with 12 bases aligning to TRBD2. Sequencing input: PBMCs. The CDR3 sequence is CASSLYLAGGYNEQFF. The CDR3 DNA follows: TGTGCCAGCAGCCTCTACCTAGCGGGAGGGTACAATGAGCAGTTCTTC.